Listed below are T cell receptor beta chains from one sample, sequenced in a study of preoperative IRX-2 immunotherapy in early breast cancer. Sequencing used immunoSEQ multiplex PCR; TCRdb keeps in-frame clones, though not all of them. The sample lists approximately 28,000 clones, approximately 72% occurring once. Here the sequenced sample was lymph node tissue, taken after IRX-2 immunotherapy. These receptors originate from a human donor with breast cancer. The CDR3 runs from the conserved cysteine through the conserved F or W. Fields, in order: D gene, V gene, J gene, clone size, CDR3 DNA, CDR3 protein. A D gene is named only where the DNA matches it firmly. Not every row has a clone size; where given, it reads once, few, many or a size class.

TRBD1	TRBV6-8	TRBJ2-7	NA	TGTGCCAGCAGTCCCGGACAGGCGGTCAGGAGCGAGCAGTACTTC	CASSPGQAVRSEQYF
NA	TRBV28	TRBJ2-7	NA	TGTGCCAGCAGGTCGGGACTCCTATTCGAGTACTTC	CASRSGLLFEYF
TRBD2	TRBV19	TRBJ2-4	NA	TGTGCCAGTAGTATAGGGACTAGCTTAGCCAAAAACATTCAGTACTTC	CASSIGTSLAKNIQYF
TRBD1	TRBV10-2	TRBJ1-5	NA	TGCGCCAGCAGGCCGACAGGGAATGGCCAGCCCCAGCATTTT	CASRPTGNGQPQHF
NA	TRBV7-6	TRBJ2-7	NA	TGTGCCAGCAGCCAACAGGACGGTAGGGCCTACGAGCAGTACTTC	CASSQQDGRAYEQYF
NA	TRBV28	TRBJ1-4	few	TGTGCCAGCAGAGAGGGACCGTCAACTAATGAAAAACTGTTTTTT	CASREGPSTNEKLFF
NA	TRBV28	TRBJ1-4	once	TGTGCCAGCAGTTTAGGAGGGCGGCGGATGAATGAAAAACTGTTTTTT	CASSLGGRRMNEKLFF
NA	TRBV29-1	TRBJ2-3	NA	TGCAGCGTTGGCAGTGAAGCAGATACGCAGTATTTT	CSVGSEADTQYF
NA	TRBV29-1	TRBJ1-4	few	TGCAGCGTGACCGGGACGGACAATGAAAAACTGTTTTTT	CSVTGTDNEKLFF
NA	TRBV6-8	TRBJ2-7	few	TGTGCCAGCAAGGTCGCGGGGGCCGAGCAGTACTTC	CASKVAGAEQYF
NA	TRBV5-1	TRBJ1-1	NA	TGCGCCAGCAGCTTGGACGCCAGGGACCACACTGAAGCTTTCTTT	CASSLDARDHTEAFF
NA	TRBV11-3	TRBJ1-1	NA	TGTGCCAGCAGCTTCGGAGGGCAAAGCACTGAAGCTTTCTTT	CASSFGGQSTEAFF
NA	TRBV4-1	TRBJ1-4	NA	TGCGCCAGCAGCCAAGACCCCCCCACGAGATCTAATGAAAAACTGTTTTTT	CASSQDPPTRSNEKLFF
TRBD1	TRBV28	TRBJ2-3	once	TGTGCCAGCAGTCGTAGGACAGGTGAGGGCACAGATACGCAGTATTTT	CASSRRTGEGTDTQYF
NA	TRBV5-1	TRBJ1-4	NA	TGCGCCAGCAGCTCGCCAAGTGGACAGCAATTGAATGAAAAACTGTTTTTT	CASSSPSGQQLNEKLFF
NA	TRBV28	TRBJ1-4	NA	TGTGCCAGCAGTTGGTCTCTTGGGGATGAAAAACTGTTTTTT	CASSWSLGDEKLFF
NA	TRBV11-3	TRBJ1-2	NA	TGTGCCAGCAGCTTAATCCGGGGGCCCTATGGCTACACCTTC	CASSLIRGPYGYTF
TRBD2	TRBV6-4	TRBJ2-1	NA	TGTGCCACTTCCCCTAGCGGGAGGAGCAATGAGCAGTTCTTC	CATSPSGRSNEQFF
TRBD2	TRBV29-1	TRBJ2-5	NA	TGCAGCGTTATATCCGGGACTAGCGGGACAGAGACCCAGTACTTC	CSVISGTSGTETQYF
NA	TRBV5-1	TRBJ2-1	NA	TGCGCCAGCACCCTATCGGGTTTTTCGAGCTCCTACAATGAGCAGTTCTTC	CASTLSGFSSSYNEQFF
TRBD1	TRBV19	TRBJ1-4	NA	TGTGCCAGTAGTGGATACAGGGGGACTAATGAAAAACTGTTTTTT	CASSGYRGTNEKLFF
TRBD1	TRBV30	TRBJ2-7	few	TGTGCCTGGAGTAAGGACAGGGTTTACGAGCAGTACTTC	CAWSKDRVYEQYF